This is a list of T cell receptor beta chains from one sample in a study of T cell responses to AZD1222 COVID-19 vaccine. Assay: immunoSEQ multiplex PCR; the TCRdb copy retains only in-frame clones and omits some. The sample records around 150,000 clones, roughly 94% being singletons. The sequencing here drew on peripheral blood, taken 28 days after the second AZD1222 dose. The receptors derive from an adult who received the AZD1222 COVID-19 vaccine. Each CDR3 is given with its conserved first and last residue. Each record gives: clone size, D gene, V gene, J gene, CDR3 protein, CDR3 DNA. The D gene is left open where the match is weak. Clone size is stated in some rows and not others, as once, few, many or a class when expanded.

once	NA	TRBV28	TRBJ1-2	CASSLGQGFGYGYTF	TGTGCCAGCAGTTTAGGGCAGGGGTTCGGCTATGGCTACACCTTC
NA	TRBD2	TRBV7-3	TRBJ2-1	CASSLGSSGAIYNEQFF	TGTGCCAGCAGCTTAGGGTCTAGCGGGGCGATCTACAATGAGCAGTTCTTC
few	TRBD1	TRBV29-1	TRBJ2-1	CSVDRGVGTGKGSNEQFF	TGCAGCGTTGACAGGGGGGTAGGGACAGGGAAAGGGTCCAATGAGCAGTTCTTC
NA	NA	TRBV6-5	TRBJ1-2	CATEQGFGYTF	TGTGCCACCGAACAGGGCTTCGGCTACACCTTC
once	TRBD2	TRBV24-1	TRBJ2-2	CATSGPPLAGGSANTGELFF	TGTGCCACCAGTGGCCCCCCCCTAGCGGGAGGGTCCGCGAACACCGGGGAGCTGTTTTTT
NA	NA	TRBV5-1	TRBJ2-5	CASSLDTQETQYF	TGCGCCAGCAGCTTGGACACCCAAGAGACCCAGTACTTC
few	TRBD1	TRBV29-1	TRBJ2-7	CSVGQGRYEQYF	TGCAGCGTTGGACAGGGCAGATACGAGCAGTACTTC
NA	NA	TRBV19	TRBJ2-1	CASSLYSDYNEQFF	TGTGCCAGTAGTCTCTACTCCGACTACAATGAGCAGTTCTTC
NA	NA	TRBV10-1	TRBJ2-7	CATPEGEGQYF	TGCGCCACCCCTGAGGGGGAGGGGCAGTACTTC
many	NA	TRBV7-9	TRBJ1-3	CASSLGLQSSGNTIYF	TGTGCCAGCAGCTTAGGACTCCAGAGCTCTGGAAACACCATATATTTT
NA	TRBD1	TRBV5-4	TRBJ1-2	CASSQRGGGDGYGYTF	TGTGCCAGCAGCCAGAGGGGAGGGGGCGATGGCTATGGCTACACCTTC